This entry lists 20 T cell receptor beta chains sequenced from one sample in a study of human T cells and chemical hapten exposure. Time point here: pre-sensitization, week 0. Treatment noted: therapeutic diphenylcyclopropenone sensitization with weekly scalp DPC. MiXCR was run by TCRdb on the RACE reads, yielding one entry per CDR3 protein. The data show approximately 180,000 distinct CDR3 sequences, 25% to 35% seen once. The input for sequencing was whole blood, taken in connection with sensitization to the hapten diphenylcyclopropenone (DPC). These receptors were obtained from a woman in her thirties with alopecia areata. Some clones in this sample may be carry-over from other donors' samples.

This clonotype turned up a few times. Its ends do not fully match the called genes, so a read error is possible. The chain couples TRBV12-3 or TRBV12-4 to TRBJ2-6; no clear D. The length of the CDR3 is 15 residues. CDR3 sequence reads: CASSFLGPGSNVLTF. The CDR3 DNA reads TGTGCCAGCAGTTTTTTAGGTCCTGGGTCCAACGTCCTGACTTTC.

This clonotype was observed a few times. The chain has TRBV30 and TRBJ2-3; the D gene could be TRBD1 or TRBD2 (5 bases each). The germline V gene has CDR1 GTSNPN and CDR2 SVGIG (reference sequence). The V and J ends lost 3 bases and 1 base respectively, with 11 bases between them. The CDR3 sequence is 14 residues long. The CDR3 nucleotides read TGTGCCTGGAGGAGGGTGGGGGGCACAGATACGCAGTATTTT. Amino acid sequence: CAWRRVGGTDTQYF.

The chain couples TRBV6-1 to TRBJ2-3; D is ambiguous. V was clipped by 1 base and J by 4 bases, with 9 bases between them. Germline V gene sequence: CDR1 MNHNS, CDR2 SASEGT. The CDR3 contains 14 residues. The CDR3 region is CASSEVYTADTQYF. CDR3 sequence (DNA): TGTGCCAGCAGTGAAGTCTACACCGCAGATACGCAGTATTTT.

The chain has TRBV29-1 and TRBJ2-1; D is uncertain. V was shortened by 3 bases and J by 8 bases, with 14 bases between the two germline ends. This CDR3 has 13 amino acids. Germline-derived CDR1 and CDR2 are SQVTM and ANQGSEA. CDR3 amino acids: CSVEAVGGYEQFF. In nucleotides, the CDR3 is TGCAGCGTTGAGGCGGTAGGCGGCTATGAGCAGTTCTTC.

The chain has TRBV20-1 and TRBJ1-5, with TRBD1 as a possible D gene (5 bases). This CDR3 contains 18 residues. V gave up 6 bases and J gave up 6 bases, with 30 bases separating them. Per the germline V gene, CDR1 is DFQATT and CDR2 is SNEGSKA (reference sequence). CDR3 in amino acids: CSAIGTWTSRVMGQPQHF. As DNA, the CDR3 is TGCAGTGCGATAGGGACGTGGACCTCAAGGGTAATGGGTCAGCCCCAGCATTTT.

There are a few counts of this clonotype. The CDR3 sequence: CASSPGQLTIYEQYF. For the CDR3, the DNA is TGTGCCAGCAGTCCGGGACAGCTGACCATCTACGAGCAGTACTTC. J is TRBJ2-7 and V is TRBV28, with 7 bases aligning to TRBD1. Germline values: CDR1 MDHEN, CDR2 SYDVKM. V shed 5 bases and J 3 bases; nucleotides not matched to a gene: 10. CDR3 length equals 15 residues. Drawing the rest from reference TRBV28 and TRBJ2-7, the complete variable domain is DVKVTQSSRYLVKRTGEKVFLECVQDMDHENMFWYRQDPGLGLRLIYFSYDVKMKEKGDIPEGYSVSREKKERFSLILESASTNQTSMYLCASSPGQLTIYEQYFGPGTRLTVT.

This clonotype has only one observation. This chain uses TRBV20-1 with TRBJ2-3; 11 positions agree with TRBD1. Germline V gene data show CDR1 as DFQATT and CDR2 as SNEGSKA (reference sequence). Germline trimming cut 8 bases from V and 3 bases from J; bases unmatched to any gene: 4. This CDR3 contains 13 residues. CDR3 nucleotide sequence: TGCAGTTGGGACAGGGGGACAACAGATACGCAGTATTTT. It encodes CSWDRGTTDTQYF.

The chain employs TRBV4-1 and TRBJ2-7; 12 nucleotides agree with TRBD2. The CDR3 is 15 amino acids. V lost 2 bases to trimming and J lost 6 bases; unmatched junction nucleotides: 5. Germline lookup yields CDR1 MGHRA and CDR2 YSYEKL. CDR3 region: CASSQRTSGNTEQYF. CDR3 DNA sequence: TGCGCCAGCAGCCAACGGACTAGCGGGAATACCGAGCAGTACTTC.

There are many counts of this clonotype. V gene TRBV19 combines with J gene TRBJ2-6, with D perhaps matching TRBD1 or TRBD2 (6 bases each). CDR1 LNHDA and CDR2 SQIVND come from the germline V gene (reference sequence). V lost 8 bases to trimming and J lost 7 bases, with 12 bases between them. CDR3 length equals 13 residues. The chain's CDR3 is CASSSGAANVLTF. In DNA, the CDR3 is TGTGCCAGTTCCTCGGGGGCCGCCAACGTCCTGACTTTC.

The chain carries TRBV15 and TRBJ2-5, with D possibly TRBD2 on 6 matching bases. Looked up from germline, CDR1 is LNHNV and CDR2 is YYDKDF (reference sequence). Deletions cut 4 bases from V and 1 base from J, with 10 bases between. The CDR3 totals 14 residues. In DNA form, the CDR3 reads TGTGCCACCAGCACATTAGCGGCCCAAGAGACCCAGTACTTC. Translated: CATSTLAAQETQYF. The whole variable domain, filled in from reference TRBV15 and TRBJ2-5, reads DAMVIQNPRYQVTQFGKPVTLSCSQTLNHNVMYWYQQKSSQAPKLLFHYYDKDFNNEADTPDNFQSRRPNTSFCFLDIRSPGLGDTAMYLCATSTLAAQETQYFGPGTRLLVL.

This clonotype turned up a few times. The genes are TRBV24-1 and TRBJ2-5; 7 bases are shared with TRBD2. Germline V lookup: CDR1 KGHDR, CDR2 SFDVKD. This CDR3 region has 15 residues. V gave up 4 bases and J gave up 9 bases; unmatched junction bases: 13. CDR3 amino acids: CATSDARTSLLAQYF. CDR3 DNA: TGTGCCACCAGTGACGCAAGGACTAGTCTGTTGGCCCAGTACTTC.

The chain employs TRBV20-1 and TRBJ2-7; the D gene is possibly TRBD2 (5 bases). The CDR3 spans 14 residues. The germline V gene encodes CDR1 DFQATT and CDR2 SNEGSKA (reference sequence). Deletions cut 1 base from V and 4 bases from J, with 14 bases between. CDR3 sequence (DNA): TGCAGTGCTAGAGCCGGACCCGGGGTTTACGAGCAGTACTTC. Translated, it gives CSARAGPGVYEQYF.

This clonotype was picked up a small number of times. The chain is built from TRBV19 and TRBJ2-2; D possibly corresponds to TRBD1 (6 bases). CDR1 LNHDA and CDR2 SQIVND come from the germline V gene (reference sequence). Trimming stripped 7 bases from V and 1 base from J, with 13 bases between. The CDR3 totals 15 residues. The CDR3 DNA is TGTGCCAGTACTACAGGGCTAAAGAACACCGGGGAGCTGTTTTTT. It yields the protein CASTTGLKNTGELFF.

This clonotype has only a few counts. CDR3 region: CASSPDRGSNQPQHF. CDR3 nucleotide sequence: TGCGCCAGCAGCCCGGACAGGGGTAGCAATCAGCCCCAGCATTTT. The V and J genes are TRBV4-3 and TRBJ1-5; 9 bases line up with TRBD1. The CDR3 length is 15 residues. Trimming cost V 4 bases and J 0 bases; bases outside gene matches: 1. From germline, CDR1 is LGHNA and CDR2 YSLEER.

The V and J genes are TRBV10-3 and TRBJ1-6; D uncertain. The CDR3 has 13 amino acids. In germline, CDR1 is ENHRY, CDR2 SYGVKD. V shed 0 bases and J shed 7 bases, with 4 bases lying between them. CDR3 nucleotide sequence: TGTGCCATCAGTGAGTCTTGGAATTCACCCCTCCACTTT. Translation: CAISESWNSPLHF.

This clonotype appeared a few times. V and J are TRBV13 and TRBJ1-4, with 9 bases identical to TRBD1. There are 14 residues in the CDR3. Trimming cost V 6 bases and J 6 bases; bases outside gene matches: 5. The germline gives CDR1 PRHDT, CDR2 FYEKMQ (reference sequence). CDR3 coding DNA: TGTGCCAGCAGATTCGGGACAGGGCATGAAAAACTGTTTTTT. Protein product: CASRFGTGHEKLFF.

This clonotype was observed a few times. The chain carries TRBV5-4 and TRBJ2-3; 7 positions match TRBD1. This CDR3 spans 14 amino acids. Germline V gene data show CDR1 as SGHNT and CDR2 as YYREEE (reference sequence). The V segment lost 4 bases and the J segment 0 bases; nucleotides outside the gene matches: 2. The DNA of the CDR3 is TGTGCCAGCAGCAGGGGACAGAGCACAGATACGCAGTATTTT. Protein product: CASSRGQSTDTQYF. Full variable domain (missing parts from reference TRBV5-4 and TRBJ2-3): ETGVTQSPTHLIKTRGQQVTLRCSSQSGHNTVSWYQQALGQGPQFIFQYYREEENGRGNFPPRFSGLQFPNYSSELNVNALELDDSALYLCASSRGQSTDTQYFGPGTRLTVL.

This clonotype was observed a few times. The rearrangement joins TRBV29-1 to TRBJ1-1; perhaps TRBD1 as D (5 bases). The CDR3 extends over 14 amino acids. V lost 2 bases and J lost 1, with 11 bases in between. The germline V gene encodes CDR1 SQVTM and CDR2 ANQGSEA. This CDR3 reads CSVELHRRNTEAFF. In DNA form, the CDR3 reads TGCAGCGTTGAACTTCACAGGCGGAACACTGAAGCTTTCTTT.

V gene TRBV24-1 combines with J gene TRBJ1-2; 9 bases align to TRBD1. CDR1 and CDR2 from the germline V gene are KGHDR and SFDVKD. The junction had 3 bases not matched to a gene; V was cut back by 3 bases and J by 5 bases. This CDR3 comprises 14 residues. The CDR3 here is CATSDTGTGYGYTF. CDR3 DNA: TGTGCCACCAGTGATACCGGGACAGGGTATGGCTACACCTTC.

The rearrangement uses TRBV28 and TRBJ1-4; D remains unclear. The length of the CDR3 is 12 residues. Between the trimmed V and J ends, which lost 5 bases and 6 bases, there was a span of 7 bases. Per the germline V gene, CDR1 is MDHEN and CDR2 is SYDVKM. Here the CDR3 reads CASSTGYEKLFF. CDR3 DNA sequence: TGTGCCAGCAGTACCGGTTATGAAAAACTGTTTTTT.